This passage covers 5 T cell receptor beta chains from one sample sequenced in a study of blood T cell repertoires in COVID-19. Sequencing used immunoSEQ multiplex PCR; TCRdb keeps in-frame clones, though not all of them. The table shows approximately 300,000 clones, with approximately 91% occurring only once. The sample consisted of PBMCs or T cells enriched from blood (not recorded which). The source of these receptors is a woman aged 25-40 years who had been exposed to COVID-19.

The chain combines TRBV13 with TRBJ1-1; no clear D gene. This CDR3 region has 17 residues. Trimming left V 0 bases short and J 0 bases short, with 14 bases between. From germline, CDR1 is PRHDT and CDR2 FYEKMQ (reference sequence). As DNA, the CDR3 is TGTGCCAGCAGCTTAGGAGCATTCGGGAACATGAACACTGAAGCTTTCTTT. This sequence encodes CASSLGAFGNMNTEAFF. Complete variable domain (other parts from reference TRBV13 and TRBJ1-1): AAGVIQSPRHLIKEKRETATLKCYPIPRHDTVYWYQQGPGQDPQFLISFYEKMQSDKGSIPDRFSAQQFSDYHSELNMSSLELGDSALYFCASSLGAFGNMNTEAFFGQGTRLTVV.

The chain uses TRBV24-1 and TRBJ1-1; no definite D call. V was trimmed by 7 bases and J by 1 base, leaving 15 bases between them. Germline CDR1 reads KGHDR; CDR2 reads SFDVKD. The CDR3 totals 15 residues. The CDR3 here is CATRESGVENTEAFF. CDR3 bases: TGTGCCACCAGGGAGTCCGGAGTGGAGAACACTGAAGCTTTCTTT.

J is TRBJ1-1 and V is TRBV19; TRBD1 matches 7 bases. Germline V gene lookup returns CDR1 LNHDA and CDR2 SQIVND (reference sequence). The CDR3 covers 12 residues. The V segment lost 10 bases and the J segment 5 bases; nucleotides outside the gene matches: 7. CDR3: CATGGQATEAFF. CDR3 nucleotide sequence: TGTGCCACCGGCGGACAGGCAACTGAAGCTTTCTTT.

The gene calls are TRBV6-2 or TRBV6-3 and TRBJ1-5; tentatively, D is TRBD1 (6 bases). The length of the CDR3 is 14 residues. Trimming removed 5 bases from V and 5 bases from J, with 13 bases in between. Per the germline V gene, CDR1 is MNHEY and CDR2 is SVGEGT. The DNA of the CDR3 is TGTGCCAGCAGTACCCGGGAGGGGGATCAGCCCCAGCATTTT. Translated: CASSTREGDQPQHF.

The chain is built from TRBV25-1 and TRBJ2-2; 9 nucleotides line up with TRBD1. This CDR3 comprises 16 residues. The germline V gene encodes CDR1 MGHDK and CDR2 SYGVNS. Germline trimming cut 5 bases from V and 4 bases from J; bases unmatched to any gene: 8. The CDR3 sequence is CASSPTGGAGTGELFF. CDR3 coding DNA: TGTGCCAGCAGTCCAACAGGGGGCGCCGGCACCGGGGAGCTGTTTTTT.